Presented here are 5 T cell receptor beta chains from one specimen sequenced in a study of T-cell memory formation after mild COVID-19. TCRdb passed the 5' RACE reads through MiXCR, listing each CDR3 protein once. This table has around 300,000 distinct CDR3 sequences, 14% appearing once. Material for sequencing was PBMCs or a T cell subset sorted from them (not recorded which). The receptors here all came from a man younger than 30 who had mild COVID-19 (a few samples of this study predate the infection). Cell type and time point are not known.

This clonotype showed up many times. The chain recombines TRBV5-4 with TRBJ2-1, with 11 bases lining up with TRBD1. Germline trimming cut 0 bases from V and 10 bases from J; bases unmatched to any gene: 6. The CDR3 runs to 15 residues. CDR1 SGHNT and CDR2 YYREEE come from the germline V gene (reference sequence). The CDR3 bases are TGTGCCAGCAGCTTGGGGGACAGGGGGACACGGGAGCAGTTCTTC. This codes for CASSLGDRGTREQFF. Complete variable domain (other parts from reference TRBV5-4 and TRBJ2-1): ETGVTQSPTHLIKTRGQQVTLRCSSQSGHNTVSWYQQALGQGPQFIFQYYREEENGRGNFPPRFSGLQFPNYSSELNVNALELDDSALYLCASSLGDRGTREQFFGPGTRLTVL.

This clonotype has only a few counts. The chain uses TRBV10-3 and TRBJ2-1; tentatively, D is TRBD2 (6 bases). CDR3 size: 15 residues. V lost 6 bases, J lost 0 bases, and 12 bases lay in between. Looked up from germline, CDR1 is ENHRY and CDR2 is SYGVKD. For the CDR3, the DNA is TGTGCCATCAGGCCCCGGGGAGGCTCCTACAATGAGCAGTTCTTC. Translated, it gives CAIRPRGGSYNEQFF.

This chain joins TRBV6-1 and TRBJ2-3, with 9 bases that match TRBD2. V shed 4 bases and J 1 base; nucleotides not matched to a gene: 3. The CDR3 is made up of 15 amino acids. Germline values: CDR1 MNHNS, CDR2 SASEGT. DNA for the CDR3: TGTGCCAGCAGTGGGATAGCGGGGGGCACAGATACGCAGTATTTT. This encodes CASSGIAGGTDTQYF.

This rearrangement joins TRBV24-1 to TRBJ2-1; D is possibly TRBD2 (5 bases). CDR3 length equals 13 residues. Germline values: CDR1 KGHDR, CDR2 SFDVKD. Trimming took off 0 bases at V and 9 bases at J, with 8 bases between the two ends. Here the CDR3 DNA reads TGTGCCACCAGTGATTTGGGCGGAGGTGAGCAGTTCTTC. Its translation is CATSDLGGGEQFF.

This clonotype was seen a few times. The chain links TRBV6-5 to TRBJ2-5; D gene unclear. The CDR3 has 13 amino acids. CDR1 and CDR2 (germline): MNHEY, SVGAGI. The V end was cut by 7 bases, the J end by 5 bases, with 14 bases between. CDR3 protein: CASKYPLSETQYF. The CDR3 DNA reads TGTGCCAGCAAATATCCCCTCTCGGAGACCCAGTACTTC.